This TCR beta chain was sequenced during a study of blood T cells in healthy people across ages. For the study at large: For every two T cells, template switching captured about one barcoded beta molecule.

Study-wide findings and caveats: The fall in TCR beta diversity per million T cells was roughly linear with age. A greater number of naive CD4+ cells and higher diversity distinguished long-lived donors from aged donors.

Trimming removed 4 bases from V and 3 bases from J, with 19 bases in between. The CDR3 length is 16 residues. Comment on this clonotype: Its antigen is unknown.

Whenever a sample was processed, at least 6 million PBMCs were isolated. Then a second PCR, running roughly 7 to 12 cycles, was carried out with a sample-barcoded 5' primer and a J-beta primer mix. Each CDR3 protein gets one entry after TCRdb re-called the 5' RACE reads with MiXCR. The data contain roughly 1,700,000 distinct CDR3 sequences, 28% of them singletons. The rearrangement links TRBV12-3 or TRBV12-4 to TRBJ2-7; D may be TRBD1 or TRBD2 (5 bases each). Source material: blood. The receptor was isolated from a woman aged 25 to 39 in good health. The CDR3 here is CASSWGLGADHYEQYF. CDR3 coding DNA: TGTGCCAGCAGTTGGGGGTTGGGTGCGGACCACTACGAGCAGTACTTC.